What follows describes a single T cell receptor (beta chain). Its antigen remains unknown. V dropped 1 base and J dropped 10 bases, with 14 bases sitting between them. This CDR3 has 15 amino acids. The germline gives CDR1 MGHRA, CDR2 YSYEKL. This entry is derived from a study of blood T cells in healthy people across ages. As for the study in general: The template switching approach captured approximately one barcoded beta molecule for every two T cells.

Healthy Caucasians from Russia aged roughly 6 to 95 served as donors. Regarding the study as a whole: With donor CMV status unknown, expanded clonotype changes were possibly confounded.

A second 7 to 11 cycle PCR used barcoded and J-beta primers. A template-switch adaptor containing 12 random nucleotides labeled each cDNA molecule. In TCRdb, the 5' RACE reads were re-called with MiXCR into one record per CDR3 protein. Found here are some 640,000 distinct CDR3 sequences, around half of them singletons; the top ten hold about a third. This TCR was sampled from a woman aged 55-69 years in good health. The sample consisted of blood. The rearrangement uses TRBV4-1 and TRBJ1-6; tentative D call: TRBD1 (6 bases). The CDR3 is CASSQVRAGESPLHF. Written as DNA, the CDR3 is TGCGCCAGCAGCCAAGTGAGGGCAGGGGAATCACCCCTCCACTTT.